The subject of this entry is one T cell receptor (beta chain). In TCRdb, the RT-PCR reads were re-called with MiXCR into one record per CDR3 protein. Of about 24,000 distinct CDR3 sequences listed, approximately 39% are singletons. These data come from a study of patients and donors after allogeneic stem cell transplantation. The TCR sequence derives from a human donor who was either an allogeneic HSCT recipient or a stem cell or donor lymphocyte infusion donor (not recorded which). It is not recorded whose cells these are; they may come from a transplant donor. The sample consisted of blood, either unsorted or a sorted T cell fraction (not recorded which).

The CDR3 region is CASSLGSRVQGYTF. CDR3 in DNA: TGTGCCAGCAGCTTAGGGTCCAGGGTTCAAGGCTACACCTTC. The chain is built from TRBV7-9 and TRBJ1-2; weak D call: TRBD1 (5 bases). Looked up from germline, CDR1 is SEHNR and CDR2 is FQNEAQ (reference sequence). V lost 1 base and J lost 8, with 14 bases in between. The CDR3 loop spans 14 amino acids.